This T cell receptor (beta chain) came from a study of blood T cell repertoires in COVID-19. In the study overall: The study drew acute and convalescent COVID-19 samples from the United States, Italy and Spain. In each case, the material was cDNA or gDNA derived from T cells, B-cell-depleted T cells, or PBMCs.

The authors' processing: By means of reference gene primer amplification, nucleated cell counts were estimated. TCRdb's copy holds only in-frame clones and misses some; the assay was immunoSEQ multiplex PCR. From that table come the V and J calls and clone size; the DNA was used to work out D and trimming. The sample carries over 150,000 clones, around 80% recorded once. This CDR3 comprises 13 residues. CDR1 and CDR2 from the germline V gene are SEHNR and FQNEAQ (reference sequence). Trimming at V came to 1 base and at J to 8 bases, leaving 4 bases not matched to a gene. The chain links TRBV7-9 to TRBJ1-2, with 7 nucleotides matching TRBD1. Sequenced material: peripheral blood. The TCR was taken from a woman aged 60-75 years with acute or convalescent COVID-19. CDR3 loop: CASSLGDSRGYTF. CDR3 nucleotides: TGTGCCAGCAGCTTAGGGGACAGTAGAGGCTACACCTTC.